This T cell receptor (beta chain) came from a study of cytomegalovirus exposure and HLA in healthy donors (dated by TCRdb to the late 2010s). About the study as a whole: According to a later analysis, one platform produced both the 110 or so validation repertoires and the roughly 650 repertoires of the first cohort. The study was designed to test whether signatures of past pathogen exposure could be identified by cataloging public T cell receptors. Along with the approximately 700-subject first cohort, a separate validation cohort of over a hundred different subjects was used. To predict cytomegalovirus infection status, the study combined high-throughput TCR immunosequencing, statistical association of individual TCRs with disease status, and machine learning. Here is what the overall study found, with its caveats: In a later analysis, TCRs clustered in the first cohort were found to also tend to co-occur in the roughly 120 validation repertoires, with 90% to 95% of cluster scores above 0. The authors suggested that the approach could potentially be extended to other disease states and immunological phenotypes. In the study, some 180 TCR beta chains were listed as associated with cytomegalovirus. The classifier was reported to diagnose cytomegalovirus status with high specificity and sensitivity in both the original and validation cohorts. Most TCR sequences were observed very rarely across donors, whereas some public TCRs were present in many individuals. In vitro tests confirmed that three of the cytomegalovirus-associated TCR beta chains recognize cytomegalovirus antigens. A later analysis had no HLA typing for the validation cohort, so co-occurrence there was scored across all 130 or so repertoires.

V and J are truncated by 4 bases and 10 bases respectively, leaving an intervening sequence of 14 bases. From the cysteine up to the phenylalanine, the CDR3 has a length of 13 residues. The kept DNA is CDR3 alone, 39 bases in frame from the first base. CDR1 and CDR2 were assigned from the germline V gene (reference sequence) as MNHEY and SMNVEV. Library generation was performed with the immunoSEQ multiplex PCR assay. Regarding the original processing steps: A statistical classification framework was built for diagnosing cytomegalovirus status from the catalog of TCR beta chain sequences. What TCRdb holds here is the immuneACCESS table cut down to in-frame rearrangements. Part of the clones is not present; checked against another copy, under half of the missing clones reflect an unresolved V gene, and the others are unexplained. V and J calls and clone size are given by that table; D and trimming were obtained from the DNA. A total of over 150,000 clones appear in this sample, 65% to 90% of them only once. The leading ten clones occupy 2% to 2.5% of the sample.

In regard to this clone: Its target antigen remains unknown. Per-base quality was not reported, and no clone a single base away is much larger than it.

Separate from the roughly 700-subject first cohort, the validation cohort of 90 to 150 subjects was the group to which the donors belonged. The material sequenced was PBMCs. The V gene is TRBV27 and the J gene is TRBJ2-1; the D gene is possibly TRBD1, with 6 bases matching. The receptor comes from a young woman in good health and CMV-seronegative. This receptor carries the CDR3 CASSWGRTGEQFF. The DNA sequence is TGTGCCAGCAGTTGGGGCCGTACAGGGGAGCAGTTCTTC.